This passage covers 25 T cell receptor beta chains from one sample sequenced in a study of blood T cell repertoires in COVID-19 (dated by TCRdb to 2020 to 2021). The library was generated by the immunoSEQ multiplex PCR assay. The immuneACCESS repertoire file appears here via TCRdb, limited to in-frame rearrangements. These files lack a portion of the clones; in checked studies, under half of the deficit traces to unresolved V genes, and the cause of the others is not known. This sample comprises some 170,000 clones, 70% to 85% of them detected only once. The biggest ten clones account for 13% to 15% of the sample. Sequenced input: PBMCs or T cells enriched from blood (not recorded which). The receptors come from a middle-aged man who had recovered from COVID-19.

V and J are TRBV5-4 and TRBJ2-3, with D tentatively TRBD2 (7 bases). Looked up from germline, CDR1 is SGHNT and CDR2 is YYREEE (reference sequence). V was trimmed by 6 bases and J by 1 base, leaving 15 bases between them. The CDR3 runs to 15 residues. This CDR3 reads CASKEGGPGTDTQYF. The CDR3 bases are TGTGCCAGCAAAGAGGGGGGGCCCGGCACAGATACGCAGTATTTT.

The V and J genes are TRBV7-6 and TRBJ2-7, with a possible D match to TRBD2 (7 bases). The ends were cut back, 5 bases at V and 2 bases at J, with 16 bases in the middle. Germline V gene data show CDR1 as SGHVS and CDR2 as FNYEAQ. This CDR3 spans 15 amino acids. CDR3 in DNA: TGTGCCAGCAGCCCTCTCGGCGGGGGCGCCTACGAGCAGTACTTC. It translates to CASSPLGGGAYEQYF.

The CDR3 sequence: CASRDNLAYEQYF. For the CDR3, the DNA is TGTGCCAGCAGAGACAACCTCGCCTACGAGCAGTACTTC. The chain recombines TRBV12-3 or TRBV12-4 with TRBJ2-7; no definite D call. V was cut by 6 bases and J by 2 bases, with 11 bases left in between. This CDR3 is built from 13 residues.

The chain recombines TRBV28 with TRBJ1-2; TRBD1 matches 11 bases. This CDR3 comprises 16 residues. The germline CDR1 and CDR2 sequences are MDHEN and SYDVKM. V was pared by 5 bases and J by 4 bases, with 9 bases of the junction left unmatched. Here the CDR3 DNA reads TGTGCCAGCAGTCGAGTCGGACAGGGGGCTGTCTATGGCTACACCTTC. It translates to CASSRVGQGAVYGYTF.

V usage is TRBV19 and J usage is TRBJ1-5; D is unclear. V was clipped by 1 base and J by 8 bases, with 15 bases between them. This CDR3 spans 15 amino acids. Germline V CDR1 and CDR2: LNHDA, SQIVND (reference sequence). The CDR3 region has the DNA TGTGCCAGTAGTATAGGAGGTTATGATGAGGAGCCCCAGCATTTT. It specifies CASSIGGYDEEPQHF.

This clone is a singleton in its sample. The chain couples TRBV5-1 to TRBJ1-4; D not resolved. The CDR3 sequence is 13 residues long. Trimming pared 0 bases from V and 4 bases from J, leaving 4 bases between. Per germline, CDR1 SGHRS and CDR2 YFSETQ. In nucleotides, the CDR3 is TGCGCCAGCAGCTTGGCCATTAATGAAAAACTGTTTTTT. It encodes CASSLAINEKLFF.

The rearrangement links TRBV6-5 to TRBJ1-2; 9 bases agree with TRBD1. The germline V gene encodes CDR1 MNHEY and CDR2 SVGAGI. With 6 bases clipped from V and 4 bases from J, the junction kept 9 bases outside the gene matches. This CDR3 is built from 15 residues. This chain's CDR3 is CASRPTGGLGYGYTF. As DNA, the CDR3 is TGTGCCAGCAGGCCTACAGGGGGCCTGGGCTATGGCTACACCTTC.

As DNA, the CDR3 is TGTGCCATCAGTGACCCGATGTCCGGACAGGTTAACACTGAAGCTTTCTTT. It codes for CAISDPMSGQVNTEAFF. The chain links TRBV10-3 to TRBJ1-1, with 7 nucleotides matching TRBD1. Looked up from germline, CDR1 is ENHRY and CDR2 is SYGVKD. Trimming cost V 3 bases and J 2 bases; bases outside gene matches: 12. The CDR3 is made up of 17 amino acids.

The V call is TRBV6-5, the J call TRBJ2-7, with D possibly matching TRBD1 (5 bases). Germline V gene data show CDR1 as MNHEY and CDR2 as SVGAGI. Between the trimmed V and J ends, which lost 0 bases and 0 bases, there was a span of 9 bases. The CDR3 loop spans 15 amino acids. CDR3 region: CASSYSGQSSYEQYF. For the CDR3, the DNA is TGTGCCAGCAGTTACTCGGGGCAGAGCTCCTACGAGCAGTACTTC.

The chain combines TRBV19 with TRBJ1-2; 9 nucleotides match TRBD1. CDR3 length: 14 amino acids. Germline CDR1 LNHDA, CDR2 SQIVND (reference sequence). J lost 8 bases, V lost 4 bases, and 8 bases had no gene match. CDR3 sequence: CASSKGQGVVGYTF. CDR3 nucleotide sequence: TGTGCCAGTAGTAAGGGACAGGGTGTAGTCGGCTACACCTTC.

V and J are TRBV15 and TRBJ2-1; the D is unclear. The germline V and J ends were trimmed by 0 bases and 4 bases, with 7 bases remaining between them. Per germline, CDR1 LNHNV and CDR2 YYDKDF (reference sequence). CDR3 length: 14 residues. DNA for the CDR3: TGTGCCACCAGCAGAGATTTCAGGTACAATGAGCAGTTCTTC. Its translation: CATSRDFRYNEQFF.

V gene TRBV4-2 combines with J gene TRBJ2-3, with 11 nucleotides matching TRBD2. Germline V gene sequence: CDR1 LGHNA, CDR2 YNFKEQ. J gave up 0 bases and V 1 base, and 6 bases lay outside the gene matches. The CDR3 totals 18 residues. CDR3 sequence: CASSQVSGGAGSTDTQYF. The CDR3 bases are TGTGCCAGCAGCCAAGTTAGCGGGGGGGCCGGGAGCACAGATACGCAGTATTTT.

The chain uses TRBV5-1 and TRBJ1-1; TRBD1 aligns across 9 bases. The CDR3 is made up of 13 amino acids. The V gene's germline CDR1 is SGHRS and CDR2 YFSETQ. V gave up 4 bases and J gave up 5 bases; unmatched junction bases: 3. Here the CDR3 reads CASSTTGGTEAFF. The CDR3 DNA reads TGCGCCAGCAGCACGACAGGGGGGACTGAAGCTTTCTTT.

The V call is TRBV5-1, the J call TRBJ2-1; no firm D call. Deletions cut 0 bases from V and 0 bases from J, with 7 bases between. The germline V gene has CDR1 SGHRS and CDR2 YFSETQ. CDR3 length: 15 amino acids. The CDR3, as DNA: TGCGCCAGCAGCTTGGCCCGCGGCTCCTACAATGAGCAGTTCTTC. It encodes CASSLARGSYNEQFF.

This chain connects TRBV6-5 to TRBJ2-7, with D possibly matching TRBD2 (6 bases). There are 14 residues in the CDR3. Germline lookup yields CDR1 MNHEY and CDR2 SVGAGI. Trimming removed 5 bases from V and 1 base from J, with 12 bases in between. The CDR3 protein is CASSMGGLSYEQYF. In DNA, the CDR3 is TGTGCCAGCAGTATGGGGGGATTGTCCTACGAGCAGTACTTC.

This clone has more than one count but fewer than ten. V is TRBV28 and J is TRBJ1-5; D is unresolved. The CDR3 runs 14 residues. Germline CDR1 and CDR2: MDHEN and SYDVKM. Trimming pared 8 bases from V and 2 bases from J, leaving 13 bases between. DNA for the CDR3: TGTGCCAGCTCTTCCGGGGTGGGCAATCAGCCCCAGCATTTT. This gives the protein CASSSGVGNQPQHF.

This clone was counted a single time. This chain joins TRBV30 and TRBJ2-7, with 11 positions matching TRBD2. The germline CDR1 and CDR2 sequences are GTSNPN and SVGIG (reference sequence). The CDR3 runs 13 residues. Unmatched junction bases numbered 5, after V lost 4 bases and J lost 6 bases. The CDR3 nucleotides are TGTGCCTGGACGATGCTAGCGGGGGGCGAGCAGTACTTC. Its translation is CAWTMLAGGEQYF.

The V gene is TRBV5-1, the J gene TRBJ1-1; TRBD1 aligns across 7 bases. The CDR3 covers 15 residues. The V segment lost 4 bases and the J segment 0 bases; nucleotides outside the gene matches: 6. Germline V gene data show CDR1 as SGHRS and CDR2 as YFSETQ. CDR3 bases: TGCGCCAGCAGCGGGGACAGCCCTATGAACACTGAAGCTTTCTTT. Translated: CASSGDSPMNTEAFF.

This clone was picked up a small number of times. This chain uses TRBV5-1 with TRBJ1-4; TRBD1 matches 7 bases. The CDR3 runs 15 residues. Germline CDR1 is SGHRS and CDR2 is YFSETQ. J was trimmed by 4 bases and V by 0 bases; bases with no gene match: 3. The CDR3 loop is CASSLGGGSNEKLFF. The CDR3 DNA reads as TGCGCCAGCAGCTTGGGAGGGGGCAGTAATGAAAAACTGTTTTTT. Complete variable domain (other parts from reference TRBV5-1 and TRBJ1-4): KAGVTQTPRYLIKTRGQQVTLSCSPISGHRSVSWYQQTPGQGLQFLFEYFSETQRNKGNFPGRFSGRQFSNSRSEMNVSTLELGDSALYLCASSLGGGSNEKLFFGSGTQLSVL.

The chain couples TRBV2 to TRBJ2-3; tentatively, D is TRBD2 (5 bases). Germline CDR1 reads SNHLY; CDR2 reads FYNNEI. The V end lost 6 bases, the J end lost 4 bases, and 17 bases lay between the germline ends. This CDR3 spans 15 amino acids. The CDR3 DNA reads TGTGCCAGCAGAAGGACGGACTTAAGCGCAGATACGCAGTATTTT. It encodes CASRRTDLSADTQYF.

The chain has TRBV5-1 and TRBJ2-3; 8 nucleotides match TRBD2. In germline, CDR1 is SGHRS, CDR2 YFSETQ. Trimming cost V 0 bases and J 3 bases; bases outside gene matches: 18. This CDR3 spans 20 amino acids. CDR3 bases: TGCGCCAGCAGCTTGGTCCCGTTTAACGGGGGGGCCCGTTGGACAGATACGCAGTATTTT. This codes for CASSLVPFNGGARWTDTQYF.

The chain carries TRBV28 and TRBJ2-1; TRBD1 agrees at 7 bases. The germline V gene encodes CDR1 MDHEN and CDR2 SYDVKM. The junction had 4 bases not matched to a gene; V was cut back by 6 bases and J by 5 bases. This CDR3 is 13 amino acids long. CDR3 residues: CASRRTGNNEQFF. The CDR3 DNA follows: TGTGCCAGCAGGCGGACAGGAAACAATGAGCAGTTCTTC.

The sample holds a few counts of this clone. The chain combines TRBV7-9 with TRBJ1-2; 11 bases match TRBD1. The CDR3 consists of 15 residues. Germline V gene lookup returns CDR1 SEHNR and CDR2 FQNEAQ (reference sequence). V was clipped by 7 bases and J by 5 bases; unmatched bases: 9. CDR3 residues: CASTRSGTGGYGYTF. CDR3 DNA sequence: TGTGCCAGCACCCGGTCCGGGACAGGGGGGTATGGCTACACCTTC.

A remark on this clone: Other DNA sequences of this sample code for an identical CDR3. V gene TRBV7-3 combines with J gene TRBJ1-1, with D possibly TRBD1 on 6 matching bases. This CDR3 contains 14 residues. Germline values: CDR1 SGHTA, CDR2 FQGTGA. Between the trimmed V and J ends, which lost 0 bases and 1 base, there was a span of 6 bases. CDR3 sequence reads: CASSLTGQNTEAFF. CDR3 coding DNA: TGTGCCAGCAGCTTAACGGGACAGAACACTGAAGCTTTCTTT.

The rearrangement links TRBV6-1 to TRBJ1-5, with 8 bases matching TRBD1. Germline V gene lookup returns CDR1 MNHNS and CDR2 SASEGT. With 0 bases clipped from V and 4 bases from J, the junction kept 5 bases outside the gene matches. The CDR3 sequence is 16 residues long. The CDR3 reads CASSEARDRLNQPQHF. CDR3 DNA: TGTGCCAGCAGTGAAGCGCGGGACAGGCTTAATCAGCCCCAGCATTTT.